This T cell receptor beta chain was sequenced in a study of robustness of blood B and T cell sequencing (dated by TCRdb to the late 2010s). Some background on the complete study: The study was designed to determine how much peripheral blood is required to reliably characterize an individual's TCRbeta and IgG repertoires. In each of the ten independently drawn blood samples, TCRbeta and IgG repertoires were quantified. As technical replicates, two replicate TCRbeta cDNA libraries were prepared from one shared RNA pool derived from a single 10 ml draw.

The CDR3 runs 21 amino acids, cysteine and phenylalanine included. The sequence is cut down to CDR3 DNA, 63 bases in frame from base 1. V is clipped by 5 bases and J by 4 bases, and the sequence between their germline boundaries is 36 bases long. CDR1 and CDR2 are drawn from the germline V gene (reference sequence): LGHDT, YNNKEL. Beyond this particular receptor, the publication reports: No improvement in the overlap of rare TCRbeta clonotypes was observed when tubes were pooled, implying that much larger blood volumes would be needed for rare TCRbeta clonotypes to be captured. Evidence of cross-contamination, likely resulting from batch processing, was observed in one pair of TCRbeta libraries, and the UMI-sequence pairs shared between the two libraries were removed. When technical replicate libraries were compared, 85% to 95% of the top 10,000 TCRbeta clonotypes in one library also turned up in the other. EDTA tubes required immediate fractionation, limiting use in multi-site collections. The 1,000 most abundant TCRbeta clonotypes from the pooled draws were detected in every single 10 ml sample. The TCRbeta rarefaction curves did not fully level off, which suggests under-sequencing or many low-abundance clonotypes. Coverage of the top 10,000 TCRbeta clonotypes approached saturation when 3 or 4 tubes (30-40 ml blood) were combined.

TCRbeta repertoires were measured from mRNA instead of genomic DNA, an approach that captures expressed receptors. Without cell sorting, buffy coat leukocytes were collected into Trizol, and RNA was extracted using the Direct-zol RNA MiniPrep Plus kit. EDTA blood tubes were centrifuged immediately at 4°C to separate plasma, buffy coat and red blood cells. This clonotype was picked up a small number of times. Its specific antigen is unknown. Base qualities are not at hand, and no much larger clone is one base apart. Library prep was done by PCR. Data came from an Illumina MiSeq. cDNA was synthesized with SMARTScribe reverse transcriptase and a 5' template-switch oligo that added a universal priming site. Each cDNA molecule was tagged by a 12-nucleotide random unique molecular identifier (UMI) carried on the template-switch oligo. During reverse transcription, TCRbeta transcripts were targeted using chain-specific reverse primers. Uracil DNA glycosylase treatment was used to remove residual template-switch adapters, and a Qiagen MinElute kit was used to purify the cDNA. For the first PCR, KAPA HiFi HotStart ReadyMix was used for approximately 25 cycles, with amplification split across four 50 ul reactions containing step-out primers. First-round PCR products were gel-purified before further amplification. Illumina Nextera adapters were attached in a second roughly 8-cycle PCR, after which libraries were purified and pooled. The UMI barcode for each TCRbeta molecule was captured by a 50-nucleotide 5' read. On the authors' methods: The MIGEC toolkit was used to group reads by UMI into consensus reads. Final reads were produced by merging forward and reverse consensus reads with PEAR. Identical UMI-sequence pairs shared across libraries were treated as cross-sample contamination and removed by a custom decontamination script. V(D)J assignment and CDR3 extraction were performed with MIGMAP, a wrapper around IgBLAST. A TCR clonotype was defined as sharing the same V gene, J gene and CDR3 amino acid sequence, and CDR1 and CDR2 were not sequenced. The raw public data were reprocessed by TCRdb itself: fastp quality trimming at Q25, MiXCR clonotype calling, in-frame beta chains only. Rows with a matching CDR3 protein are joined into one entry that keeps the most common DNA and genes. The V and J calls here are based on TCRdb, not the publication. A total of roughly 3,500 distinct CDR3 sequences appear in this sample, about 61% of them only once. The ten top clones hold more than 25% of the sample.

Sequencing was performed on peripheral blood. The chain is encoded by TRBV3-1 joined to TRBJ2-7; D gene: possibly TRBD1, on 8 matching bases. The sequence was collected from a human donor in good health. CDR3 sequence: CASSGMSSRTGKTRGFYEQYF. The DNA sequence reads TGTGCCAGCAGCGGGATGAGTTCTAGGACAGGGAAGACGCGGGGGTTTTACGAGCAGTACTTC.